This T cell receptor beta chain was documented in a study of naive and memory T cell subsets. Treatment defined: skin biopsy from PPD injection site in Mantoux-positive individual. Unsorted total RNA, roughly 1 to 1,100 ng, was DNase treated before reverse transcription. An oligonucleotide containing a UMI was ligated to the 3' end of TCR cDNA. Tuberculin skin test biopsies were taken where PPD was injected in Mantoux-positive people. The CDR3 has 14 amino acids. Germline lookup yields CDR1 DFQATT and CDR2 SNEGSKA (reference sequence). The J segment lost 6 bases and the V segment lost 6 bases, leaving 10 bases of the junction unmatched. For blood and skin samples, reverse transcription used TCR alpha and beta constant primers. TCRdb used MiXCR to reprocess the UMI-ligation and nested PCR reads, holding one entry per CDR3 protein. In the table there are 15,000 to 20,000 distinct CDR3 sequences, nearly 9.5% of which are singletons.

This clonotype came up many times. The target antigen is unknown. Findings and caveats of the study: Higher TCR numbers at tuberculin sites reflect T cell infiltration, per interpretation. Potentially, T cell activation and differentiation skew this RNA-based measurement.

The J gene is TRBJ2-4, the V gene TRBV20-1, with 8 bases that match TRBD1. The input for sequencing was skin, taken from a tuberculin skin test site. The origin of this receptor is an adult in good health. Here the CDR3 reads CSARDRLPPNIQYF. The CDR3 DNA is TGCAGTGCACGGGACAGGCTCCCCCCAAACATTCAGTACTTC.